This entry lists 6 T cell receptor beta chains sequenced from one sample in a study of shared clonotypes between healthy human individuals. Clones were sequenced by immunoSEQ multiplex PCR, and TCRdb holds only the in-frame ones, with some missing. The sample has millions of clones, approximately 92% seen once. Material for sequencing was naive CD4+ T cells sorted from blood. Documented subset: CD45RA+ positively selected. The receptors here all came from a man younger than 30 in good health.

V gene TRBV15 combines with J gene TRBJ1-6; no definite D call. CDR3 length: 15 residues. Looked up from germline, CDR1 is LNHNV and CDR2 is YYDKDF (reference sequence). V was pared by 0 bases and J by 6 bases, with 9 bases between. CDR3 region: CATSRDAGGNSPLHF. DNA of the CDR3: TGTGCCACCAGCAGAGACGCAGGCGGTAATTCACCCCTCCACTTT.

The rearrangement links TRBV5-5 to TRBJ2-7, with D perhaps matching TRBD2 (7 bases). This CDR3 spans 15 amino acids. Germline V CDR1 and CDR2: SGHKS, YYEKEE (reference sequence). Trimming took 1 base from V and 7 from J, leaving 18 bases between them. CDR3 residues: CASSLNAGAGWEQYF. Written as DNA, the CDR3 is TGTGCCAGCAGCTTGAACGCGGGGGCGGGGTGGGAGCAGTACTTC.

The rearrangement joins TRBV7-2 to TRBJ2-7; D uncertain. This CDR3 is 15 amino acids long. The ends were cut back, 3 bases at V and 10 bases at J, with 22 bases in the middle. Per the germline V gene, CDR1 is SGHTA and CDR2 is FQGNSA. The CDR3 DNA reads TGTGCCAGCAGCTTCGACCGGCTAGTGGCTTCCCGCCAGTACTTC. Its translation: CASSFDRLVASRQYF.

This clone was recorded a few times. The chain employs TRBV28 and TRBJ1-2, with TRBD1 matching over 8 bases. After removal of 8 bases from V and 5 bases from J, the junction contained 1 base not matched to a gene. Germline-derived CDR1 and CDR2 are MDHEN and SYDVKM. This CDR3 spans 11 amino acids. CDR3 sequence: CASDRGYGYTF. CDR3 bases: TGTGCCAGCGACAGGGGTTATGGCTACACCTTC.

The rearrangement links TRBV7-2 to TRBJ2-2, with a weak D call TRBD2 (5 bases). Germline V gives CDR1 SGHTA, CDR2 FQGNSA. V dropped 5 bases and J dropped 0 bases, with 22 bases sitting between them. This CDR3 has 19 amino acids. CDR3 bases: TGTGCCAGCAGCCAGTCCAGTCCAGCGGACCTGGCGAACACCGGGGAGCTGTTTTTT. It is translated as CASSQSSPADLANTGELFF.

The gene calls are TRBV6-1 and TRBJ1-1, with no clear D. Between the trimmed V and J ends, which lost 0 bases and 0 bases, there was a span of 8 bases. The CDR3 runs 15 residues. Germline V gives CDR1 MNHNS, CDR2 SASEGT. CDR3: CASSEARGLNTEAFF. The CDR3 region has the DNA TGTGCCAGCAGTGAAGCGCGTGGATTGAACACTGAAGCTTTCTTT.